This entry lists 5 T cell receptor beta chains sequenced from one sample in a study of T-cell reconstitution after alpha-beta-depleted transplantation in children. Preparing the TCRbeta library involved the use of unique molecular identifiers. TCRdb reanalysed the PCR reads using MiXCR and keeps one entry per CDR3 protein. In the table there are approximately 520,000 distinct CDR3 sequences, roughly an eighth of which are singletons. The sequenced sample was PBMCs, mostly from graft donor cells, obtained 180 days after TCRalphabeta/CD19-depleted stem cell transplant. Source of these receptors: a female patient aged 2 to 10 who had a stem cell transplant for aplastic anemia, so the T cells may come from the graft donor.

V is TRBV10-3 and J is TRBJ2-7, with D uncertain. The V gene's germline CDR1 is ENHRY and CDR2 SYGVKD. The CDR3 spans 12 residues. V was shortened by 3 bases and J by 2 bases, with 5 bases between the two germline ends. CDR3: CAISDGTYEQYV. Here the CDR3 DNA reads TGTGCCATCAGTGATGGCACCTACGAGCAGTACGTC.

In its sample, this clonotype was seen a few times. The V gene is TRBV19, the J gene TRBJ1-2; 8 nucleotides align to TRBD1. With V trimmed by 5 bases and J by 4 bases, 6 bases remained unmatched. Germline V gives CDR1 LNHDA, CDR2 SQIVND (reference sequence). This CDR3 is built from 14 residues. CDR3 in amino acids: CASSRQGFGYGYTF. The DNA of the CDR3 is TGTGCCAGTAGTCGACAGGGGTTTGGCTATGGCTACACCTTC.

This clonotype has just a few counts. The rearrangement joins TRBV19 to TRBJ1-1; a possible D gene is TRBD1 (5 bases). The V end was cut by 7 bases, the J end by 5 bases, with 17 bases between. The CDR3 extends over 14 amino acids. The germline gives CDR1 LNHDA, CDR2 SQIVND (reference sequence). CDR3 loop: CASNKQVTWTEAFF. In DNA form, the CDR3 reads TGTGCCAGTAATAAACAGGTGACCTGGACTGAAGCTTTCTTT.

J is TRBJ1-5 and V is TRBV7-8, with D hard to call. CDR1 is SGHVS, CDR2 FQNEAQ, per germline. This CDR3 has 12 residues. The ends were cut back, 5 bases at V and 5 bases at J, with 7 bases in the middle. The CDR3 reads CASSTSYQPQHF. DNA of the CDR3: TGTGCCAGCAGCACAAGTTATCAGCCCCAGCATTTT.

This clonotype has more than one count but fewer than ten. The chain couples TRBV28 to TRBJ2-1; TRBD2 aligns across 11 bases. The CDR3 has 19 amino acids. After removal of 7 bases from V and 0 bases from J, the junction contained 14 bases not matched to a gene. Germline lookup yields CDR1 MDHEN and CDR2 SYDVKM. As DNA, the CDR3 is TGTGCCAGCACCCTATTGGGGCTAGCGGGAGGAAGCTCCTACAATGAGCAGTTCTTC. This codes for CASTLLGLAGGSSYNEQFF.